One sample yielded the 24 T cell receptor beta chains listed below, sequenced in a study of human T cells and chemical hapten exposure. Time point noted: patch test 2, 6 weeks after DPC sensitization. Noted treatment: therapeutic diphenylcyclopropenone sensitization with weekly scalp DPC. Via MiXCR, TCRdb re-called the RACE reads, giving one row per CDR3 protein. The repertoire holds tens of thousands of distinct CDR3 sequences, with approximately 6.6% as singletons. The input for sequencing was whole blood, taken in connection with sensitization to the hapten diphenylcyclopropenone (DPC). Source of these receptors: a woman in her twenties or thirties with alopecia areata. Some clones in this sample may be carry-over from other donors' samples.

This clonotype was detected ten times or more. The gene calls are TRBV7-9 and TRBJ2-7, with 8 bases identical to TRBD1. The CDR3 consists of 16 residues. The germline gives CDR1 SEHNR, CDR2 FQNEAQ (reference sequence). Losses at the gene ends were 5 bases for V and 1 base for J; bases not matched to a gene: 10. CDR3 amino acids: CASSPKRTGSSYEQYF. In DNA, the CDR3 is TGTGCCAGCAGCCCGAAGAGGACAGGGTCTTCCTACGAGCAGTACTTC.

This clonotype was picked up many times. The J gene is TRBJ1-3, the V gene TRBV5-6; 7 bases map to TRBD1. The V and J ends lost 4 bases and 2 bases, in that order; junction bases with no gene match: 12. This CDR3 spans 17 amino acids. The germline V gene encodes CDR1 SGHDT and CDR2 YYEEEE. The CDR3 loop is CASSSSRDRGPGNTIYF. As DNA, the CDR3 is TGTGCCAGCAGCAGCAGCCGGGACAGAGGGCCTGGAAACACCATATATTTT.

This clonotype was counted between two and nine times. J is TRBJ2-7 and V is TRBV6-1; D might be TRBD2 (6 bases). This CDR3 has 13 residues. V was shortened by 2 bases and J by 4 bases, with 9 bases between the two germline ends. CDR1 and CDR2 from the germline V gene are MNHNS and SASEGT. In DNA form, the CDR3 reads TGTGCCAGCAGTGAAATCGGGAGATACGAGCAGTACTTC. Encoded protein: CASSEIGRYEQYF.

In its sample, this clonotype is medium-sized. This chain uses TRBV7-2 with TRBJ2-1; D is undetermined. There are 12 residues in the CDR3. The germline CDR1 and CDR2 sequences are SGHTA and FQGNSA. The V gene lost 1 base and the J gene lost 9 bases, with 7 bases spanning the gap. CDR3 loop: CASSLEASEQFF. The CDR3 nucleotides read TGTGCCAGCAGCTTAGAGGCTAGTGAGCAGTTCTTC. Full variable domain (remainder filled in from reference TRBV7-2 and TRBJ2-1): GAGVSQSPSNKVTEKGKDVELRCDPISGHTALYWYRQSLGQGLEFLIYFQGNSAPDKSGLPSDRFSAERTGGSVSTLTIQRTQQEDSAVYLCASSLEASEQFFGPGTRLTVL.

Many counts were recorded for this clonotype. The chain recombines TRBV14 with TRBJ1-1; D might be TRBD1 (5 bases). In germline, CDR1 is SGHDN, CDR2 FVKESK. The CDR3 runs to 16 residues. V was trimmed by 2 bases and J by 0 bases, leaving 13 bases between them. CDR3 sequence (DNA): TGTGCCAGCAGCCAACAAACACAGGCGATGAACACTGAAGCTTTCTTT. Amino acids: CASSQQTQAMNTEAFF.

This clonotype has more than one count but fewer than ten. The chain recombines TRBV18 with TRBJ1-2; unclear D gene. Trimming took off 2 bases at V and 4 bases at J, with 14 bases between the two ends. The germline gives CDR1 KGHSH, CDR2 LQKENI. The CDR3 covers 15 residues. The CDR3 here is CASSPNSGGGYGYTF. CDR3 DNA sequence: TGTGCCAGCTCACCAAACTCGGGCGGCGGCTATGGCTACACCTTC.

The V and J genes are TRBV2 and TRBJ1-2; possible D gene TRBD1, 5 bases. The CDR3 totals 14 residues. Trimming removed 0 bases from V and 2 bases from J, with 7 bases in between. CDR1 is SNHLY and CDR2 is FYNNEI in the germline V gene. CDR3 protein: CASSEAGLNYGYTF. The CDR3 DNA reads TGTGCCAGCAGTGAAGCGGGACTGAACTATGGCTACACCTTC.

This clonotype was seen more than once but under ten times. This chain joins TRBV7-2 and TRBJ1-2, with D maybe TRBD1 (5 bases). The germline V gene has CDR1 SGHTA and CDR2 FQGNSA. This CDR3 is 12 amino acids long. The germline V and J ends were trimmed by 3 bases and 11 bases, with 13 bases remaining between them. CDR3 protein: CASSFPGFGYTF. Written as DNA, the CDR3 is TGTGCCAGCAGCTTTCCAGGGTTTGGTTACACCTTC.

This clonotype was picked up many times. The chain is built from TRBV2 and TRBJ2-3; TRBD1 aligns across 9 bases. The V segment lost 8 bases and the J segment 4 bases; nucleotides outside the gene matches: 7. The CDR3 extends over 14 amino acids. Germline CDR1 SNHLY, CDR2 FYNNEI. The CDR3 DNA reads TGTGCCAGCGGACGGACAGGGGTGGCAGATACGCAGTATTTT. The encoded protein is CASGRTGVADTQYF.

This clonotype turned up a few times. The chain combines TRBV5-1 with TRBJ1-1, with 8 nucleotides matching TRBD1. This CDR3 contains 15 residues. Trimming took 4 bases from V and 3 from J; bases not matched to a gene: 8. Germline V gene sequence: CDR1 SGHRS, CDR2 YFSETQ. The CDR3 loop is CASSLRTGKDTEAFF. The CDR3 DNA sequence: TGCGCCAGCAGCCTACGGACAGGGAAGGACACTGAAGCTTTCTTT.

This clonotype was detected ten times or more. The V and J genes are TRBV5-4 and TRBJ2-7; D is ambiguous. V was pared by 0 bases and J by 0 bases, with 7 bases between. In germline, CDR1 is SGHNT, CDR2 YYREEE (reference sequence). The CDR3 has 14 amino acids. The CDR3, as DNA: TGTGCCAGCAGCTTGGGGCAGTCCTCCTACGAGCAGTACTTC. It codes for CASSLGQSSYEQYF.

This clonotype was detected only a few times. The chain carries TRBV14 and TRBJ2-7; a possible D gene is TRBD1 (5 bases). V dropped 4 bases and J dropped 4 bases, with 23 bases sitting between them. Germline CDR1 reads SGHDN; CDR2 reads FVKESK. This CDR3 region has 17 residues. CDR3 residues: CASSPSDSWVTLYEQYF. DNA of the CDR3: TGTGCCAGCAGCCCAAGCGACAGTTGGGTGACCCTTTACGAGCAGTACTTC.

In its sample, this clonotype was seen many times. The chain couples TRBV12-3 or TRBV12-4 to TRBJ1-1, with TRBD1 matching 11 bases. The CDR3 spans 17 residues. J was trimmed by 0 bases and V by 3 bases; bases with no gene match: 6. This CDR3 is CASSFRTGGFVNTEAFF. The CDR3 nucleotides read TGTGCCAGCAGTTTCCGGACAGGGGGCTTTGTGAACACTGAAGCTTTCTTT.

This clonotype appeared a few times. The chain joins TRBV12-3 or TRBV12-4 to TRBJ1-2; 7 positions match TRBD1. V dropped 1 base and J dropped 13; count of bases not matched to a gene: 9. The CDR3 runs 13 residues. CDR3 nucleotide sequence: TGTGCCAGCAGTTTAGACAGGGGAGAGGGGAGCACCTTC. Protein sequence: CASSLDRGEGSTF.

Of note for this clonotype: A much larger clonotype is one base distant, so this may be a read error. CDR3 DNA sequence: TGTGCCAGAGGACAGCTCTATAGCTACACCTTC. Translation gives CARGQLYSYTF. The chain is built from TRBV2 and TRBJ1-2; a weak D match, TRBD1 (6 bases). Germline CDR1 SNHLY, CDR2 FYNNEI. The CDR3 loop spans 11 amino acids.

In this sample, this clonotype turned up many times. The CDR3 loop is CASATDRGLTDTQYF. In nucleotides, the CDR3 is TGTGCCAGCGCAACCGACAGGGGGCTGACAGATACGCAGTATTTT. This sequence joins TRBV2 and TRBJ2-3; 10 bases align to TRBD1. V shed 8 bases and J 3 bases; nucleotides not matched to a gene: 8. Germline-derived CDR1 and CDR2 are SNHLY and FYNNEI. The CDR3 length is 15 residues.

This sequence joins TRBV7-6 and TRBJ1-5; D is perhaps TRBD1 (6 bases). CDR3 size: 14 residues. Per germline, CDR1 SGHVS and CDR2 FNYEAQ. The germline V and J ends were trimmed by 0 bases and 6 bases, with 9 bases remaining between them. CDR3 bases: TGTGCCAGCAGCTTAGCCGGGGGGCGTCAGCCCCAGCATTTT. Residues: CASSLAGGRQPQHF.

This clonotype was recorded a few times. The chain joins TRBV10-3 to TRBJ1-5; 11 nucleotides agree with TRBD1. CDR1 is ENHRY, CDR2 SYGVKD, per germline. J gave up 6 bases and V 11 bases, and 6 bases lay outside the gene matches. This CDR3 contains 13 residues. CDR3 sequence: CASRDRGVQPQHF. CDR3 sequence (DNA): TGTGCCTCCCGGGACAGGGGGGTTCAGCCCCAGCATTTT.

This chain connects TRBV29-1 to TRBJ2-5, with D perhaps matching TRBD1 (5 bases). CDR3 size: 13 residues. CDR1 and CDR2 (germline): SQVTM, ANQGSEA. V was cut by 4 bases and J by 4 bases, with 13 bases left in between. The CDR3 bases are TGCAGCGTTGTGGGCAGGGTGGGAGAGACCCAGTACTTC. Translating it yields CSVVGRVGETQYF. The full variable domain, rest sourced from reference TRBV29-1 and TRBJ2-5, is SAVISQKPSRDICQRGTSLTIQCQVDSQVTMMFWYRQQPGQSLTLIATANQGSEATYESGFVIDKFPISRPNLTFSTLTVSNMSPEDSSIYLCSVVGRVGETQYFGPGTRLLVL.

This clonotype has a count of ten or more. CDR3 sequence: CSARPISGGTSYNEQFF. The CDR3 nucleotides read TGCAGTGCTAGACCCATTAGCGGGGGTACCTCCTACAATGAGCAGTTCTTC. The V gene is TRBV20-1, the J gene TRBJ2-1; 9 bases fit TRBD2. Per germline, CDR1 DFQATT and CDR2 SNEGSKA (reference sequence). The V and J ends lost 2 bases and 0 bases, in that order; junction bases with no gene match: 8. CDR3 size: 17 residues.

The genes are TRBV5-8 and TRBJ1-1, with D unclear. Trimming removed 9 bases at V and 4 bases at J, with 22 bases between. Germline-derived CDR1 and CDR2 are SGHTS and YDEGEE. This CDR3 spans 15 amino acids. CDR3 in DNA: TGTGCCAATTGGAAAAGGGATTTGTGGGGCACTGAAGCTTTCTTT. Translation gives CANWKRDLWGTEAFF.

Ten or more counts support this clonotype. The chain links TRBV12-3 or TRBV12-4 to TRBJ1-2; perhaps TRBD1 as D (6 bases). The CDR3 totals 14 residues. Trimming took 8 bases from V and 5 from J, leaving 18 bases between them. For the CDR3, the DNA is TGTGCCAGCCTCTCCCATACAGGGTTGTATGGCTACACCTTC. Amino acid sequence: CASLSHTGLYGYTF.

V usage is TRBV29-1 and J usage is TRBJ1-1, with no clear D. The V end was cut by 3 bases, the J end by 4 bases, with 18 bases between. This CDR3 contains 15 residues. Germline CDR1 and CDR2: SQVTM and ANQGSEA. The CDR3 DNA reads as TGCAGCGTTGATGGTTATTCGGTCGGAGTCACTGAAGCTTTCTTT. It encodes CSVDGYSVGVTEAFF.

This clonotype was observed at least ten times. The chain uses TRBV27 and TRBJ1-1; D may be TRBD1 (5 bases). The CDR3 is made up of 14 amino acids. Trimming took 4 bases from V and 1 from J, leaving 10 bases between them. Germline assignment: CDR1 MNHEY and CDR2 SMNVEV (reference sequence). DNA of the CDR3: TGTGCCAGCAGTTCAGCAGGGTGGAACACTGAAGCTTTCTTT. Translation: CASSSAGWNTEAFF.